This entry describes one T cell receptor beta chain. These data belong to a study of blood T cell repertoires in COVID-19. Turning to the study itself: The United States, Italy and Spain supplied acute and convalescent COVID-19 samples. From T cells, B-cell-depleted T cells, or PBMCs came the material, which was cDNA or gDNA.

The study assigned cohorts using participant-reported clinical history. The table came from immunoSEQ multiplex PCR; TCRdb's copy has only in-frame clones and leaves some out. The sample lists 170,000 or so clones; about 90% were seen once. Germline CDR1 SGHTA, CDR2 FQGNSA. With 3 bases removed from V and 1 base from J, the gap between germline ends came to 10 bases. The CDR3 is 15 amino acids. The chain uses TRBV7-2 and TRBJ2-1, with D possibly being TRBD1 (5 bases). Material for sequencing was PBMCs or T cells enriched from blood (not recorded which). The sequence was collected from a woman in her fifties or sixties who had recovered from COVID-19. The CDR3 DNA reads TGTGCCAGCAGCTTCCCAGGGTTTTCCTACAATGAGCAGTTCTTC. Protein: CASSFPGFSYNEQFF.